Shown below are 20 T cell receptor beta chains from a single sample sequenced in a study of blood T cell repertoires in COVID-19. Profiled with immunoSEQ multiplex PCR; TCRdb holds only in-frame clones, not every one. This table holds about 68,000 clones, about 74% found once. Sequenced input: peripheral blood. The receptors shown here come from a human donor in a cohort sampled during active COVID-19.

The chain employs TRBV19 and TRBJ1-5; D is undetermined. CDR3 length: 14 amino acids. V lost 6 bases and J lost 7, with 16 bases in between. Germline CDR1 reads LNHDA; CDR2 reads SQIVND (reference sequence). CDR3 region: CASRRTEGGQPQHF. The CDR3 DNA reads TGTGCCAGTAGGAGGACTGAGGGTGGGCAGCCCCAGCATTTT.

This clone was observed once. The rearrangement links TRBV12-3 or TRBV12-4 to TRBJ2-5; maybe TRBD2 (5 bases). Trimming shortened V by 4 bases and J by 3 bases, and 9 bases separated the two germline ends. This CDR3 contains 13 residues. Here the CDR3 DNA reads TGTGCCAGCAGTTATCGGGGTGAAGAGACCCAGTACTTC. Its protein product is CASSYRGEETQYF.

The gene calls are TRBV4-3 and TRBJ2-3; 9 bases are a match to TRBD2. The germline CDR1 and CDR2 sequences are LGHNA and YSLEER. Unmatched junction bases numbered 2, after V lost 0 bases and J lost 1 base. The CDR3 has 16 amino acids. The CDR3 DNA sequence: TGCGCCAGCAGCCAAGAGAAGCGGGGGGGCACAGATACGCAGTATTTT. Translation gives CASSQEKRGGTDTQYF.

CDR3 bases: TGTGCCAGCAGCGTAGGACAGGGGGCGGGTGAGACCCAGTACTTC. Encoded protein: CASSVGQGAGETQYF. The chain carries TRBV5-4 and TRBJ2-5; 11 nucleotides match TRBD1. The germline V gene has CDR1 SGHNT and CDR2 YYREEE (reference sequence). V lost 4 bases and J lost 5; bases outside the gene matches: 7. This CDR3 has 15 amino acids. The variable domain in full, completed from reference TRBV5-4 and TRBJ2-5, reads ETGVTQSPTHLIKTRGQQVTLRCSSQSGHNTVSWYQQALGQGPQFIFQYYREEENGRGNFPPRFSGLQFPNYSSELNVNALELDDSALYLCASSVGQGAGETQYFGPGTRLLVL.

The chain is built from TRBV12-3 or TRBV12-4 and TRBJ2-7; D is ambiguous. V gave up 7 bases and J gave up 6 bases, with 16 bases separating them. The CDR3 runs to 13 residues. Here the CDR3 reads CASTQTRVGEQYF. The CDR3 DNA is TGTGCCAGCACCCAAACCCGGGTGGGCGAGCAGTACTTC.

This clone occurred once. The V call is TRBV2, the J call TRBJ1-5, with D possibly being TRBD1 (5 bases). The germline CDR1 and CDR2 sequences are SNHLY and FYNNEI. V was shortened by 2 bases and J by 4 bases, with 9 bases between the two germline ends. The CDR3 has 14 residues. Here the CDR3 reads CASSEFGGNQPQHF. The CDR3 nucleotides read TGTGCCAGCAGTGAATTTGGGGGGAATCAGCCCCAGCATTTT.

This sequence joins TRBV28 and TRBJ2-3; D is perhaps TRBD2 (5 bases). Germline V gene data show CDR1 as MDHEN and CDR2 as SYDVKM. The germline V and J ends were trimmed by 3 bases and 9 bases, with 10 bases remaining between them. This CDR3 spans 12 amino acids. This chain's CDR3 is CASSLAGQTQYF. In DNA form, the CDR3 reads TGTGCCAGCAGTTTGGCGGGTCAAACGCAGTATTTT.

The chain combines TRBV3-1 (or the pseudogene TRBV3-2) with TRBJ2-3; 9 bases fit TRBD2. The CDR3 is made up of 16 amino acids. The germline V gene encodes CDR1 LGHDT and CDR2 YNNKEL (reference sequence). Trimming took 2 bases from V and 3 from J; bases not matched to a gene: 6. The CDR3 reads CASSQFSSGTTDTQYF. The CDR3 nucleotides are TGTGCCAGCAGCCAATTTTCTAGCGGGACGACAGATACGCAGTATTTT.

The chain is built from TRBV5-1 and TRBJ2-3, with TRBD1 identical over 9 bases. CDR3 length equals 15 residues. V dropped 2 bases and J dropped 5; count of bases not matched to a gene: 6. Germline CDR1 SGHRS, CDR2 YFSETQ. The CDR3 loop is CASSLQGARGDTQYF. As DNA, the CDR3 is TGCGCCAGCAGCTTACAGGGGGCGCGAGGAGATACGCAGTATTTT.

The chain carries TRBV6-6 and TRBJ2-7; TRBD1 matches 7 bases. Per the germline V gene, CDR1 is MNHNY and CDR2 is SVGAGI (reference sequence). The CDR3 extends over 13 amino acids. V shed 6 bases and J 4 bases; nucleotides not matched to a gene: 6. CDR3 protein: CASSPGQMYEQYF. For the CDR3, the DNA is TGTGCCAGCAGCCCGGGACAGATGTACGAGCAGTACTTC.

This clone was detected only once. The chain employs TRBV7-2 and TRBJ2-3, with 8 bases that match TRBD2. Germline V lookup: CDR1 SGHTA, CDR2 FQGNSA. This CDR3 comprises 15 residues. V was pared by 3 bases and J by 0 bases, with 2 bases of the junction left unmatched. The CDR3 reads CASSFTSGSTDTQYF. The CDR3 DNA sequence: TGTGCCAGCAGCTTTACTAGCGGCAGCACAGATACGCAGTATTTT.

The rearrangement uses TRBV28 and TRBJ2-5, with unresolved D. CDR1 is MDHEN, CDR2 SYDVKM, per germline. Trimming took 2 bases from V and 5 from J, leaving 9 bases between them. This CDR3 is built from 13 residues. In DNA form, the CDR3 reads TGTGCCAGCAGTTTACCCATTTTGGAGACCCAGTACTTC. This encodes CASSLPILETQYF.

This clone was observed a few times. This chain connects TRBV30 to TRBJ1-2, with 8 bases identical to TRBD1. Germline V lookup: CDR1 GTSNPN, CDR2 SVGIG (reference sequence). J lost 4 bases, V lost 5 bases, and 3 bases had no gene match. There are 12 residues in the CDR3. As DNA, the CDR3 is TGTGCCTGGTCGGACAGGGTCTATGGCTACACCTTC. It is translated as CAWSDRVYGYTF.

V and J are TRBV19 and TRBJ2-7; 8 bases line up with TRBD2. Trimming at V came to 5 bases and at J to 6 bases, leaving 18 bases not matched to a gene. CDR3 length equals 17 residues. The germline V gene has CDR1 LNHDA and CDR2 SQIVND (reference sequence). The chain's CDR3 is CASSVSWTSLNPFEQYF. CDR3 coding DNA: TGTGCCAGTAGTGTCTCATGGACTAGCTTGAATCCCTTCGAGCAGTACTTC.

The V call is TRBV6-2 or TRBV6-3, the J call TRBJ1-2, with D perhaps TRBD1 (5 bases). The germline CDR1 and CDR2 sequences are MNHEY and SVGEGT. The CDR3 has 13 amino acids. V lost 5 bases and J 3 bases, leaving 10 bases between the germline ends. The CDR3 nucleotides read TGTGCCAGCAGTCTCAGGGCGGACTATGGCTACACCTTC. Amino acids: CASSLRADYGYTF.

V and J are TRBV28 and TRBJ2-1, with TRBD2 matching over 10 bases. The V segment lost 3 bases and the J segment 8 bases; nucleotides outside the gene matches: 10. Germline V gene sequence: CDR1 MDHEN, CDR2 SYDVKM. The CDR3 is made up of 16 amino acids. The CDR3 here is CASSFLSPSGSHEQFF. The DNA for the CDR3 is TGTGCCAGCAGTTTTCTCAGTCCTAGCGGGAGTCATGAGCAGTTCTTC. The whole variable domain, remainder taken from reference TRBV28 and TRBJ2-1, is DVKVTQSSRYLVKRTGEKVFLECVQDMDHENMFWYRQDPGLGLRLIYFSYDVKMKEKGDIPEGYSVSREKKERFSLILESASTNQTSMYLCASSFLSPSGSHEQFFGPGTRLTVL.

This clone was picked up one time. The chain carries TRBV14 and TRBJ1-3; no clear D. The CDR3 runs 14 residues. The ends were cut back, 2 bases at V and 0 bases at J, with 5 bases in the middle. Germline-derived CDR1 and CDR2 are SGHDN and FVKESK. DNA of the CDR3: TGTGCCAGCAGCCAACTTAACTCTGGAAACACCATATATTTT. As protein: CASSQLNSGNTIYF. The full variable domain, with the rest looked up from reference TRBV14 and TRBJ1-3, is EAGVTQFPSHSVIEKGQTVTLRCDPISGHDNLYWYRRVMGKEIKFLLHFVKESKQDESGMPNNRFLAERTGGTYSTLKVQPAELEDSGVYFCASSQLNSGNTIYFGEGSWLTVV.

The chain links TRBV9 to TRBJ2-5; tentative D call: TRBD2 (5 bases). Germline V CDR1 and CDR2: SGDLS, YYNGEE. Trimming pared 4 bases from V and 5 bases from J, leaving 15 bases between. The CDR3 runs 14 residues. CDR3 loop: CASSYGLPGETQYF. DNA of the CDR3: TGTGCCAGCAGCTATGGACTCCCTGGGGAGACCCAGTACTTC.

Here the CDR3 DNA reads TGTGCCAGCAGCGTTGTGGCGGGGGTGACAGATACGCAGTATTTT. Residues: CASSVVAGVTDTQYF. This chain connects TRBV5-6 to TRBJ2-3; 7 bases agree with TRBD2. Germline trimming cut 4 bases from V and 3 bases from J; bases unmatched to any gene: 8. This CDR3 has 15 amino acids. Germline V gives CDR1 SGHDT, CDR2 YYEEEE.

The chain joins TRBV3-1 (or the pseudogene TRBV3-2) to TRBJ2-5, with TRBD2 identical over 9 bases. CDR1 is LGHDT, CDR2 YNNKEL, per germline (reference sequence). Trimming took 0 bases from V and 0 from J; bases not matched to a gene: 11. The CDR3 runs to 19 residues. The CDR3 sequence is CASSQDKQGLAPHQETQYF. In nucleotides, the CDR3 is TGTGCCAGCAGCCAAGATAAGCAAGGACTAGCGCCCCACCAAGAGACCCAGTACTTC.